Listed below are T cell receptor beta chains from one sample, sequenced in a study of CD8+CD57+ T cells in acquired aplastic anemia. TCRdb reprocessed the reads via MiXCR and lists one record per CDR3 protein. Of about 180,000 distinct CDR3 sequences listed, less than 55% were seen once; the top ten hold approximately 2.9%. The sequencing sample was made of sorted CD4+, CD8+, or CD8+CD57+ T cells (not recorded which) from PBMCs. These receptors originate from a human donor in good health. Both conserved end residues are part of each CDR3. The D gene is left open where the match is weak. Size values are once, few and many counts, or a class for expanded clones, and some rows have none.

abundance: many; j_gene: TRBJ2-1; v_gene: TRBV7-9; len: 17; d_gene: TRBD2; CDR3nt: TGTGCCAGCAGCTTAGGAACTAGCGGGAGACCCTGGGATGAGCAGTTCTTC; CDR3aa: CASSLGTSGRPWDEQFF
abundance: -; j_gene: TRBJ1-2; v_gene: TRBV4-3; len: 15; d_gene: -; CDR3nt: TGCGCCAGCAGCCAAGTGACGGGCCCTAACTATGGCTACACCTTC; CDR3aa: CASSQVTGPNYGYTF
abundance: many; j_gene: TRBJ2-5; v_gene: TRBV2; len: 13; d_gene: -; CDR3nt: TGTGCCAGCACGGGTGGGGTAGGGGAGACCCAGTACTTC; CDR3aa: CASTGGVGETQYF
abundance: many; j_gene: TRBJ1-5; v_gene: TRBV7-3; len: 15; d_gene: -; CDR3nt: TGTGCCAGCAGCTTACAGGGAGGTCACAATCAGCCCCAGCATTTT; CDR3aa: CASSLQGGHNQPQHF
abundance: -; j_gene: TRBJ1-1; v_gene: TRBV29-1; len: 13; d_gene: -; CDR3nt: TGCAGCGTTGGGGGGTACGGGAACACTGAAGCTTTCTTT; CDR3aa: CSVGGYGNTEAFF
abundance: many; j_gene: TRBJ2-7; v_gene: TRBV7-8; len: 14; d_gene: TRBD1; CDR3nt: TGTGCCAGCAGCCTGGACAGGGGGCTTTACGAGCAGTACTTC; CDR3aa: CASSLDRGLYEQYF
abundance: many; j_gene: TRBJ2-1; v_gene: TRBV12-3/TRBV12-4; len: 15; d_gene: TRBD2; CDR3nt: TGTGCCAGCAGACAGACTAGCGGGAGGGTAAATGAGCAGTTCTTC; CDR3aa: CASRQTSGRVNEQFF
abundance: many; j_gene: TRBJ1-4; v_gene: TRBV7-2; len: 14; d_gene: TRBD1; CDR3nt: TGTGCCAGCAGCTCACGACAGGGTAATGAAAAACTGTTTTTT; CDR3aa: CASSSRQGNEKLFF
abundance: -; j_gene: TRBJ2-3; v_gene: TRBV18; len: 13; d_gene: TRBD1; CDR3nt: TGTGCCAGCCACAGGGGGGTCGCAGATACGCAGTATTTT; CDR3aa: CASHRGVADTQYF
abundance: -; j_gene: TRBJ1-1; v_gene: TRBV19; len: 13; d_gene: TRBD1; CDR3nt: TGTGCCAGTTTACAGGGGTGGGGCACTGAAGCTTTCTTT; CDR3aa: CASLQGWGTEAFF
abundance: -; j_gene: TRBJ1-1; v_gene: TRBV7-2; len: 14; d_gene: -; CDR3nt: TGTGCCAGCAGCACTATGGGGACGAACACTGAAGCTTTCTTT; CDR3aa: CASSTMGTNTEAFF
abundance: -; j_gene: TRBJ2-5; v_gene: TRBV2; len: 15; d_gene: -; CDR3nt: TGTGCCAGCAGTGAACAGGGATCCTTCGGCGAGACCCAGTACTTC; CDR3aa: CASSEQGSFGETQYF
abundance: few; j_gene: TRBJ2-7; v_gene: TRBV27; len: 17; d_gene: -; CDR3nt: TGTGCCAGCAGTTTTTACCCCAACCCCGGGATCACCTACGAGCAGTACTTC; CDR3aa: CASSFYPNPGITYEQYF
abundance: many; j_gene: TRBJ2-5; v_gene: TRBV7-7; len: 15; d_gene: TRBD1; CDR3nt: TGTGCTAGCAGCCCAGGGACAGGGGTACAAGAGACCCAGTACTTC; CDR3aa: CASSPGTGVQETQYF
abundance: few; j_gene: TRBJ2-1; v_gene: TRBV11-2; len: 17; d_gene: -; CDR3nt: TGTGCCAGCAGCCCCCCGTTTGGGAGGCAGCCATACAATGAGCAGTTCTTC; CDR3aa: CASSPPFGRQPYNEQFF
abundance: many; j_gene: TRBJ2-7; v_gene: TRBV20-1; len: 14; d_gene: TRBD2; CDR3nt: TGCAGTGCCCCGGGCCTAGCGGGAGATAGGGAGCAGTACTTC; CDR3aa: CSAPGLAGDREQYF
abundance: -; j_gene: TRBJ1-2; v_gene: TRBV15; len: 15; d_gene: TRBD1; CDR3nt: TGTGCCACCAGCAGAGGAGGGGGCGCAAACTATGGCTACACCTTC; CDR3aa: CATSRGGGANYGYTF
abundance: -; j_gene: TRBJ1-2; v_gene: TRBV4-1; len: 10; d_gene: -; CDR3nt: TGCGCCAGCCGGGGCTGGGGCTACACCTTC; CDR3aa: CASRGWGYTF
abundance: few; j_gene: TRBJ2-2; v_gene: TRBV10-3; len: 11; d_gene: -; CDR3nt: TGTGCCCCAGGGAGCACCGGGGAGCTGTTTTTT; CDR3aa: CAPGSTGELFF
abundance: many; j_gene: TRBJ2-3; v_gene: TRBV4-1; len: 14; d_gene: -; CDR3nt: TGCGCCAGCAGCCAAGATCAAACCAGCGATACGCAGTATTTT; CDR3aa: CASSQDQTSDTQYF
abundance: -; j_gene: TRBJ2-7; v_gene: TRBV2; len: 13; d_gene: TRBD1; CDR3nt: TGTGCCAGCAGCGGGACAGACGACTACGAGCAGTACTTC; CDR3aa: CASSGTDDYEQYF
abundance: -; j_gene: TRBJ2-7; v_gene: TRBV24-1; len: 16; d_gene: TRBD2; CDR3nt: TGTGCCACCAGTGATTCACGGCGGGAGGGCAGAGACGAGCAGTACTTC; CDR3aa: CATSDSRREGRDEQYF
abundance: many; j_gene: TRBJ2-7; v_gene: TRBV6-5; len: 15; d_gene: -; CDR3nt: TGTGCCAGCAGCTACGGGAGTTCCGGCTCCTACGAGCAGTACTTC; CDR3aa: CASSYGSSGSYEQYF
abundance: -; j_gene: TRBJ1-4; v_gene: TRBV12-3/TRBV12-4; len: 15; d_gene: TRBD1; CDR3nt: TGTGCCAGCGGCCGACAGGGTCCTTCTAATGAAAAACTGTTTTTT; CDR3aa: CASGRQGPSNEKLFF
abundance: -; j_gene: TRBJ1-5; v_gene: TRBV28; len: 17; d_gene: -; CDR3nt: TGTGCCAGCAGTTTATGGAGGGCAGGGCGAGGGGATCAGCCCCAGCATTTT; CDR3aa: CASSLWRAGRGDQPQHF
abundance: few; j_gene: TRBJ1-5; v_gene: TRBV15; len: 15; d_gene: -; CDR3nt: TGTGCCACCAGCACACGGGGGGTTAGCAATCAGCCCCAGCATTTT; CDR3aa: CATSTRGVSNQPQHF
abundance: many; j_gene: TRBJ2-7; v_gene: TRBV2; len: 14; d_gene: TRBD1; CDR3nt: TGTGCCAGCACCCGGACAGGGGGCTCCTACGAGCAGTACTTC; CDR3aa: CASTRTGGSYEQYF
abundance: -; j_gene: TRBJ2-3; v_gene: TRBV12-3/TRBV12-4; len: 15; d_gene: TRBD2; CDR3nt: TGTGCCAGCAGTTTGCTAGGGAGGGACCAGTATACGCAGTATTTT; CDR3aa: CASSLLGRDQYTQYF
abundance: many; j_gene: TRBJ2-4; v_gene: TRBV24-1; len: 14; d_gene: TRBD2; CDR3nt: TGTGCCACCCAAGATAGCGGGAGAGGAAACATTCAGTACTTC; CDR3aa: CATQDSGRGNIQYF
abundance: -; j_gene: TRBJ1-5; v_gene: TRBV6-1; len: 15; d_gene: TRBD1; CDR3nt: TGTGCCAGCAGGAGGGACAGGGGTACGGCTCAGCCCCAGCATTTT; CDR3aa: CASRRDRGTAQPQHF